The 6 T cell receptor beta chains in this list originate from one sample, sequenced in a study of CD8+ T cells in alopecia areata. cDNA serving as the sequencing template came from extracted, reverse transcribed RNA. Only in-frame clones appear in the TCRdb table, and some are missing; sequencing was by immunoSEQ multiplex PCR. Among about 200,000 clones listed, approximately 61% were seen once. The starting material was CD4+ T cells sorted from blood, obtained at week 0. These receptor sequences come from a human donor with alopecia areata.

The sample holds a few counts of this clone. This sample includes further DNA sequences coding for the same CDR3. The CDR3 protein is CAWSVPGYGYTF. As DNA, the CDR3 is TGTGCCTGGAGTGTACCGGGGTACGGCTACACCTTC. The chain combines TRBV30 with TRBJ1-2; D uncertain. V dropped 0 bases and J dropped 8 bases, with 10 bases sitting between them. The CDR3 contains 12 residues. Looked up from germline, CDR1 is GTSNPN and CDR2 is SVGIG (reference sequence). Together with reference TRBV30 and TRBJ1-2, the CDR3 gives the full variable domain: SQTIHQWPATLVQPVGSPLSLECTVEGTSNPNLYWYRQAAGRGLQLLFYSVGIGQISSEVPQNLSASRPQDRQFILSSKKLLLSDSGFYLCAWSVPGYGYTFGSGTRLTVV.

This clone was detected a few times. The genes are TRBV5-1 and TRBJ1-1; unclear D gene. Germline CDR1 reads SGHRS; CDR2 reads YFSETQ. V lost 0 bases and J lost 5, with 11 bases in between. CDR3 length: 14 residues. CDR3 protein: CASSLAPTNTEAFF. Here the CDR3 DNA reads TGCGCCAGCAGCTTGGCTCCGACAAATACTGAAGCTTTCTTT. The full variable domain, with the rest looked up from reference TRBV5-1 and TRBJ1-1, is KAGVTQTPRYLIKTRGQQVTLSCSPISGHRSVSWYQQTPGQGLQFLFEYFSETQRNKGNFPGRFSGRQFSNSRSEMNVSTLELGDSALYLCASSLAPTNTEAFFGQGTRLTVV.

This sequence joins TRBV29-1 and TRBJ2-3, with D perhaps TRBD2 (6 bases). Deletions cut 6 bases from V and 2 bases from J, with 18 bases between. The CDR3 has 15 amino acids. The germline CDR1 and CDR2 sequences are SQVTM and ANQGSEA. In DNA form, the CDR3 reads TGCAGCGTCCGTTGGGGACTCCTACTCACAGATACGCAGTATTTT. Translated, it gives CSVRWGLLLTDTQYF.

This clone was recorded a few times. Here the CDR3 reads CASRGAGGFHEQYF. The DNA of the CDR3 is TGTGCCAGCAGAGGAGCGGGAGGTTTCCACGAGCAGTACTTC. V usage is TRBV6-1 and J usage is TRBJ2-7; 9 bases are a match to TRBD2. Germline trimming cut 6 bases from V and 5 bases from J; bases unmatched to any gene: 8. The CDR3 is 14 amino acids. Germline V gene lookup returns CDR1 MNHNS and CDR2 SASEGT.

The J gene is TRBJ2-7, the V gene TRBV5-1, with 7 bases that match TRBD1. Germline V gene lookup returns CDR1 SGHRS and CDR2 YFSETQ. This CDR3 spans 13 amino acids. V was pared by 3 bases and J by 5 bases, with 5 bases of the junction left unmatched. This chain's CDR3 is CASSSTGSHEQYF. CDR3 DNA sequence: TGCGCCAGCAGCTCGACAGGGAGCCACGAGCAGTACTTC.

J is TRBJ2-3 and V is TRBV2; possibly TRBD2 for D (5 bases). Trimming removed 7 bases from V and 0 bases from J, with 11 bases in between. The CDR3 loop spans 14 amino acids. Germline CDR1 reads SNHLY; CDR2 reads FYNNEI. The CDR3 nucleotides are TGTGCCAGCACTCGGCTAGCTAGCACAGATACGCAGTATTTT. It yields the protein CASTRLASTDTQYF. Looking up the rest from reference TRBV2 and TRBJ2-3 gives the full variable domain: EPEVTQTPSHQVTQMGQEVILRCVPISNHLYFYWYRQILGQKVEFLVSFYNNEISEKSEIFDDQFSVERPDGSNFTLKIRSTKLEDSAMYFCASTRLASTDTQYFGPGTRLTVL.